The rows below give T cell receptor beta chains drawn from one sample of a study of sequential checkpoint blockade in melanoma. Assay used: immunoSEQ multiplex PCR; TCRdb lists only in-frame clones, some missing. The sample has approximately 8,800 clones, more than 55% seen once. Source: CD8+ T cells sorted from blood (inferred from file names), taken from a patient given nivolumab and ipilimumab in sequence. The receptor set was obtained from a human donor with melanoma. The CDR3 runs from the conserved cysteine through the conserved F or W. The order of the fields is V gene, J gene, clone size, D gene, CDR3 protein, CDR3 DNA. The D gene is left open where the match is weak. The listing skips clone size in some rows; elsewhere it reads once, few, many or a size class.

v_call: TRBV11-2
j_call: TRBJ2-7
clone_size: few
d_call: -
cdr3_aa: CASSVNYEQYF
cdr3_nt: TGTGCCAGCTCAGTAAACTACGAGCAGTACTTC

v_call: TRBV7-9
j_call: TRBJ1-1
clone_size: -
d_call: -
cdr3_aa: CASSLASNDLLEGAFF
cdr3_nt: TGTGCCAGCAGCTTGGCTTCCAATGATCTCCTGGAGGGAGCTTTCTTT

v_call: TRBV6-5
j_call: TRBJ1-1
clone_size: -
d_call: -
cdr3_aa: CASVGVNTEAFF
cdr3_nt: TGTGCCAGCGTGGGAGTGAACACTGAAGCTTTCTTT

v_call: TRBV19
j_call: TRBJ2-7
clone_size: -
d_call: TRBD1
cdr3_aa: CASRQGYEQYF
cdr3_nt: TGTGCCAGCCGACAGGGATACGAGCAGTACTTC

v_call: TRBV2
j_call: TRBJ1-1
clone_size: -
d_call: -
cdr3_aa: CASSEAGLEAFF
cdr3_nt: TGTGCCAGCAGTGAAGCCGGACTTGAAGCTTTCTTT

v_call: TRBV19
j_call: TRBJ1-1
clone_size: -
d_call: -
cdr3_aa: CASSMGGLNTEAFF
cdr3_nt: TGTGCCAGTAGTATGGGGGGACTGAACACTGAAGCTTTCTTT

v_call: TRBV7-3
j_call: TRBJ2-1
clone_size: -
d_call: TRBD1
cdr3_aa: CASSSLTGISYNEQFF
cdr3_nt: TGTGCCAGCAGCTCCTTGACAGGGATCTCCTACAATGAGCAGTTCTTC

v_call: TRBV7-6
j_call: TRBJ2-7
clone_size: -
d_call: -
cdr3_aa: CASSSPGQTYEQYF
cdr3_nt: TGTGCCAGCAGCTCCCCGGGACAAACCTACGAGCAGTACTTC

v_call: TRBV30
j_call: TRBJ2-7
clone_size: -
d_call: TRBD1
cdr3_aa: CAWSIGQGVEQYF
cdr3_nt: TGTGCCTGGAGTATCGGACAGGGGGTCGAGCAGTACTTC

v_call: TRBV4-1
j_call: TRBJ2-7
clone_size: -
d_call: -
cdr3_aa: CASSPLLFGEQYF
cdr3_nt: TGCGCCAGCAGCCCACTCCTGTTTGGCGAGCAGTACTTC

v_call: TRBV6-1
j_call: TRBJ2-7
clone_size: -
d_call: -
cdr3_aa: CASEEPYEQYF
cdr3_nt: TGTGCCAGCGAGGAACCCTACGAGCAGTACTTC

v_call: TRBV30
j_call: TRBJ1-2
clone_size: -
d_call: -
cdr3_aa: CAWSPGGSGYTF
cdr3_nt: TGTGCCTGGAGTCCGGGCGGGTCTGGCTACACCTTC

v_call: TRBV5-1
j_call: TRBJ1-1
clone_size: -
d_call: -
cdr3_aa: CASSIESGRRNTEAFF
cdr3_nt: TGCGCCAGCAGCATTGAGAGCGGAAGAAGGAACACTGAAGCTTTCTTT

v_call: TRBV5-1
j_call: TRBJ2-7
clone_size: -
d_call: TRBD1
cdr3_aa: CASSSIGQALGEQYF
cdr3_nt: TGCGCCAGCAGCTCGATCGGACAGGCTCTAGGGGAGCAGTACTTC

v_call: TRBV19
j_call: TRBJ1-5
clone_size: -
d_call: -
cdr3_aa: CASSILAAAYSNQPQHF
cdr3_nt: TGTGCCAGTAGTATTTTAGCGGCGGCCTATAGCAATCAGCCCCAGCATTTT

v_call: TRBV27
j_call: TRBJ1-3
clone_size: -
d_call: -
cdr3_aa: CASSSGRGAAVDTIYF
cdr3_nt: TGTGCCAGCAGTTCGGGGAGGGGGGCCGCGGTAGACACCATATATTTT

v_call: TRBV5-4
j_call: TRBJ2-7
clone_size: few
d_call: TRBD2
cdr3_aa: CASSLAGGGPEQYF
cdr3_nt: TGTGCCAGCAGCTTGGCCGGCGGGGGGCCCGAGCAGTACTTC

v_call: TRBV18
j_call: TRBJ2-7
clone_size: -
d_call: TRBD1
cdr3_aa: CASSPPDRGYEQYF
cdr3_nt: TGTGCCAGCTCACCACCCGACAGGGGCTACGAGCAGTACTTC

v_call: TRBV7-9
j_call: TRBJ1-6
clone_size: -
d_call: -
cdr3_aa: CASSLSPPLSLHF
cdr3_nt: TGTGCCAGCAGCTTATCCCCCCCGTTATCCCTCCACTTT

v_call: TRBV2
j_call: TRBJ2-7
clone_size: -
d_call: -
cdr3_aa: CASRNGLVYEQYF
cdr3_nt: TGTGCCAGCAGGAACGGCCTAGTCTACGAGCAGTACTTC

v_call: TRBV9
j_call: TRBJ2-7
clone_size: -
d_call: TRBD1
cdr3_aa: CASSGPNRGRGEQYF
cdr3_nt: TGTGCCAGCAGCGGCCCGAACAGGGGGCGGGGTGAGCAGTACTTC

v_call: TRBV19
j_call: TRBJ2-1
clone_size: few
d_call: -
cdr3_aa: CASSIAGAFTNEQFF
cdr3_nt: TGTGCCAGTAGTATAGCAGGGGCATTCACCAATGAGCAGTTCTTC

v_call: TRBV10-3
j_call: TRBJ2-7
clone_size: -
d_call: TRBD2
cdr3_aa: CAISEPGEGSDEQYF
cdr3_nt: TGTGCCATCAGTGAGCCGGGGGAGGGGAGTGACGAGCAGTACTTC

v_call: TRBV4-3
j_call: TRBJ1-1
clone_size: few
d_call: TRBD1
cdr3_aa: CASSTRSEGARAFF
cdr3_nt: TGCGCCAGCAGCACTCGGTCGGAGGGGGCGCGAGCTTTCTTT

v_call: TRBV7-9
j_call: TRBJ1-1
clone_size: -
d_call: TRBD1
cdr3_aa: CASMGQTNTEAFF
cdr3_nt: TGTGCCAGCATGGGACAGACGAACACTGAAGCTTTCTTT

v_call: TRBV7-9
j_call: TRBJ2-7
clone_size: -
d_call: -
cdr3_aa: CASSSRSGQHYEQYF
cdr3_nt: TGTGCCAGCAGCTCCAGGAGCGGACAGCACTACGAGCAGTACTTC